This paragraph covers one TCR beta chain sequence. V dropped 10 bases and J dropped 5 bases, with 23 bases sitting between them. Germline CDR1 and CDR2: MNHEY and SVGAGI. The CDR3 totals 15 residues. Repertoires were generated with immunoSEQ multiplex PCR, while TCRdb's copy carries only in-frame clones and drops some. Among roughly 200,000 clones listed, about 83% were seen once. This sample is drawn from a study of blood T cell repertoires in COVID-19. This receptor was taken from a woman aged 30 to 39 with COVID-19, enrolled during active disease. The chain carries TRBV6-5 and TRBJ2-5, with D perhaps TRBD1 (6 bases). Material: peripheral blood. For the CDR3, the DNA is TGTGCCACCCGGATAACAGGGAATGGTTTCGAGACCCAGTACTTC. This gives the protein CATRITGNGFETQYF.